The 25 T cell receptor beta chains below all came from one sample that was sequenced in a study of shared clonotypes between healthy human individuals. Clones were sequenced by immunoSEQ multiplex PCR, and TCRdb holds only the in-frame ones, with some missing. The sample includes around 650,000 clones, 96% of them seen just once. Positively selected for CCR7, the CD45RO-negative cells used as naive CD8 cells excluded terminally differentiated effector memory CD45RA+ cells. Sequenced input: naive CD8+ T cells sorted from blood. These TCRs come from a woman aged 25-40 years in good health.

The chain couples TRBV14 to TRBJ1-2; 9 bases map to TRBD1. Germline CDR1 reads SGHDN; CDR2 reads FVKESK. This CDR3 spans 16 amino acids. V lost 4 bases to trimming and J lost 4 bases; unmatched junction nucleotides: 10. In DNA, the CDR3 is TGTGCCAGCAGCCGGACGGGACAGGGAGAAGGCTATGGCTACACCTTC. Translation: CASSRTGQGEGYGYTF.

The rearrangement joins TRBV28 to TRBJ2-3; D not certain. Germline V gene sequence: CDR1 MDHEN, CDR2 SYDVKM. Trimming stripped 4 bases from V and 5 bases from J, with 4 bases between. CDR3 length: 11 residues. DNA of the CDR3: TGTGCCAGCAGTTATCAAGATACGCAGTATTTT. Translated, it gives CASSYQDTQYF.

Only one count was recorded for this clone. CDR3 amino acids: CASSSGLAENNEQFF. The CDR3 bases are TGTGCCAGCAGCTCCGGTCTAGCGGAAAATAATGAGCAGTTCTTC. V and J are TRBV7-9 and TRBJ2-1, with TRBD2 identical over 7 bases. Germline V CDR1 and CDR2: SEHNR, FQNEAQ (reference sequence). The CDR3 spans 15 residues. J gave up 7 bases and V 4 bases, and 10 bases lay outside the gene matches. Drawing the rest from reference TRBV7-9 and TRBJ2-1, the complete variable domain is DTGVSQNPRHKITKRGQNVTFRCDPISEHNRLYWYRQTLGQGPEFLTYFQNEAQLEKSRLLSDRFSAERPKGSFSTLEIQRTEQGDSAMYLCASSSGLAENNEQFFGPGTRLTVL.

The chain joins TRBV6-6 to TRBJ1-1; D gene uncertain. Trimming shortened V by 8 bases and J by 14 bases, and 21 bases separated the two germline ends. CDR1 MNHNY and CDR2 SVGAGI come from the germline V gene (reference sequence). This CDR3 comprises 12 residues. In DNA, the CDR3 is TGTGCCAGCTACCAGGACCCGAGAGTAGGATTCTTT. As protein: CASYQDPRVGFF.

The rearrangement uses TRBV5-4 and TRBJ2-2, with D possibly being TRBD1 or TRBD2 (5 bases each). Trimming removed 0 bases at V and 0 bases at J, with 9 bases between. Germline lookup yields CDR1 SGHNT and CDR2 YYREEE (reference sequence). The length of the CDR3 is 16 residues. For the CDR3, the DNA is TGTGCCAGCAGCTTGGATGGGGGATCGAACACCGGGGAGCTGTTTTTT. Translated, it gives CASSLDGGSNTGELFF.

The chain has TRBV7-9 and TRBJ2-7, with 8 bases identical to TRBD1. The CDR3 runs to 14 residues. The junction had 6 bases not matched to a gene; V was cut back by 4 bases and J by 4 bases. CDR1 is SEHNR and CDR2 is FQNEAQ in the germline V gene (reference sequence). The CDR3 sequence: CASSWVDREYEQYF. The CDR3 bases are TGTGCCAGCAGCTGGGTGGACAGGGAGTACGAGCAGTACTTC.

This chain links TRBV9 with TRBJ2-2; perhaps D is TRBD1 or TRBD2 (5 bases each). The CDR3 covers 17 residues. CDR1 is SGDLS, CDR2 YYNGEE, per germline. Trimming removed 1 base from V and 6 bases from J, with 19 bases in between. The CDR3 nucleotides are TGTGCCAGCAGCGTAATGCTAGGGGAGATAGTCGCCGGGGAGCTGTTTTTT. Translated: CASSVMLGEIVAGELFF.

V usage is TRBV5-1 and J usage is TRBJ1-1, with 7 bases identical to TRBD1. The J segment lost 7 bases and the V segment lost 0 bases, leaving 6 bases of the junction unmatched. The CDR3 is 14 residues long. The V gene's germline CDR1 is SGHRS and CDR2 YFSETQ. CDR3 sequence: CASSLAQGRSEAFF. In DNA, the CDR3 is TGCGCCAGCAGCTTGGCACAGGGGAGAAGTGAAGCTTTCTTT.

The chain couples TRBV15 to TRBJ1-2; 9 nucleotides match TRBD1. The germline V gene has CDR1 LNHNV and CDR2 YYDKDF (reference sequence). V shed 1 base and J 2 bases; nucleotides not matched to a gene: 17. CDR3 length: 20 residues. The CDR3 region is CATSRGRDRALSGGNYGYTF. The CDR3 region has the DNA TGTGCCACCAGCAGAGGAAGGGACAGGGCCCTGTCGGGGGGAAACTATGGCTACACCTTC.

CDR3 region: CASSTAASSYNEQFF. DNA of the CDR3: TGTGCCAGCAGTACGGCCGCCAGCTCCTACAATGAGCAGTTCTTC. J is TRBJ2-1 and V is TRBV27; D remains ambiguous. The CDR3 has 15 amino acids. Trimming removed 5 bases at V and 0 bases at J, with 11 bases between. CDR1 is MNHEY, CDR2 SMNVEV, per germline (reference sequence).

The chain couples TRBV29-1 to TRBJ2-1; no clear D. This CDR3 has 12 amino acids. The germline gives CDR1 SQVTM, CDR2 ANQGSEA. Between the trimmed V and J ends, which lost 4 bases and 4 bases, there was a span of 8 bases. CDR3 protein: CSVAVQYNEQFF. CDR3 DNA sequence: TGCAGCGTTGCCGTCCAGTACAATGAGCAGTTCTTC.

This rearrangement joins TRBV6-5 to TRBJ1-5; D remains unclear. V shed 5 bases and J shed 0 bases, with 2 bases lying between them. Germline CDR1 and CDR2: MNHEY and SVGAGI. This CDR3 is 12 amino acids long. The CDR3 is CASSHSNQPQHF. CDR3 coding DNA: TGTGCCAGCAGTCATAGCAATCAGCCCCAGCATTTT.

This chain connects TRBV19 to TRBJ1-2; the D is unclear. Trimming cost V 3 bases and J 8 bases, with 13 bases left between them. Germline CDR1 LNHDA, CDR2 SQIVND (reference sequence). The CDR3 has 13 residues. CDR3 protein: CASSMALWRGYTF. The CDR3 region has the DNA TGTGCCAGTAGTATGGCATTATGGAGAGGCTACACCTTC.

The gene calls are TRBV5-6 and TRBJ2-7, with D tentatively TRBD1 (5 bases). Trimming took off 3 bases at V and 3 bases at J, with 13 bases between the two ends. The CDR3 runs to 14 residues. CDR1 is SGHDT, CDR2 YYEEEE, per germline. CDR3 in amino acids: CASSYQDKNYEQYF. CDR3 DNA sequence: TGTGCCAGCAGCTATCAGGACAAAAACTACGAGCAGTACTTC.

The chain couples TRBV5-8 to TRBJ2-7; maybe TRBD2 (6 bases). CDR3 length: 16 amino acids. Looked up from germline, CDR1 is SGHTS and CDR2 is YDEGEE. The V and J ends lost 8 bases and 3 bases respectively, with 24 bases between them. The chain's CDR3 is CASRPGLHVLYYEQYF. CDR3 sequence (DNA): TGTGCCAGTAGACCGGGACTCCACGTACTATACTACGAGCAGTACTTC.

The CDR3 DNA follows: TGTGCCATCAGTGAGTCGGGACTAGCGGGAGTTATAGGGCAGTTCTTC. Protein sequence: CAISESGLAGVIGQFF. The genes are TRBV10-3 and TRBJ2-1; 14 bases are a match to TRBD2. This CDR3 has 16 residues. V was pared by 0 bases and J by 12 bases, with 7 bases of the junction left unmatched. Germline V gene data show CDR1 as ENHRY and CDR2 as SYGVKD.

As DNA, the CDR3 is TGCGCCAGCAGCCAAGTGTTCCAGTTTAGACCTGAAGCTTTCTTT. Amino acids: CASSQVFQFRPEAFF. V is TRBV4-1 and J is TRBJ1-1; D is ambiguous. The CDR3 consists of 15 residues. V was cut by 1 base and J by 6 bases, with 15 bases left in between. CDR1 and CDR2 (germline): MGHRA, YSYEKL.

In this sample, this clone turned up once. V and J are TRBV2 and TRBJ2-7, with D possibly matching TRBD2 (6 bases). The CDR3 is made up of 14 amino acids. Trimming removed 1 base from V and 3 bases from J, with 10 bases in between. Germline V CDR1 and CDR2: SNHLY, FYNNEI. The CDR3 here is CASSEGAGNYEQYF. The CDR3 DNA reads as TGTGCCAGCAGTGAAGGTGCGGGGAACTACGAGCAGTACTTC.

This clone has only one observation. The genes are TRBV7-9 and TRBJ1-1; D uncertain. Germline CDR1 and CDR2: SEHNR and FQNEAQ (reference sequence). Between the trimmed V and J ends, which lost 2 bases and 1 base, there was a span of 11 bases. This CDR3 contains 15 residues. The CDR3 sequence is CASSLPGLRNTEAFF. In DNA form, the CDR3 reads TGTGCCAGCAGCTTACCTGGGTTGCGGAACACTGAAGCTTTCTTT.

The chain is built from TRBV27 and TRBJ1-2; D may be TRBD1 (6 bases). Germline V lookup: CDR1 MNHEY, CDR2 SMNVEV (reference sequence). V was clipped by 5 bases and J by 2 bases, with 12 bases between them. The CDR3 sequence is 14 residues long. As DNA, the CDR3 is TGTGCCAGCAGTCCGGGGGGCACGAACTATGGCTACACCTTC. This sequence encodes CASSPGGTNYGYTF.

This chain links TRBV28 with TRBJ2-7; a possible D gene is TRBD2 (5 bases). V dropped 8 bases and J dropped 3 bases, with 8 bases sitting between them. Germline V gives CDR1 MDHEN, CDR2 SYDVKM. The CDR3 totals 11 residues. The CDR3 sequence: CASRGLYEQYF. CDR3 in DNA: TGTGCCAGCCGGGGTCTCTACGAGCAGTACTTC.

J is TRBJ1-2 and V is TRBV5-6; 7 bases map to TRBD1. With V trimmed by 3 bases and J by 0 bases, 2 bases remained unmatched. Per the germline V gene, CDR1 is SGHDT and CDR2 is YYEEEE. The CDR3 length is 14 residues. Written as DNA, the CDR3 is TGTGCCAGCAGCTACGACAGGGCTAACTATGGCTACACCTTC. Residues: CASSYDRANYGYTF.

The CDR3 here is CASSIGSFGGYQPQHF. CDR3 nucleotide sequence: TGTGCCAGTAGTATAGGGTCTTTCGGGGGGTATCAGCCCCAGCATTTT. This chain links TRBV19 with TRBJ1-5, with a possible D match to TRBD1 (5 bases). The germline V gene encodes CDR1 LNHDA and CDR2 SQIVND (reference sequence). The V and J ends lost 1 base and 5 bases respectively, with 15 bases between them. There are 16 residues in the CDR3.

V usage is TRBV27 and J usage is TRBJ2-5; TRBD2 aligns across 14 bases. CDR1 and CDR2 from the germline V gene are MNHEY and SMNVEV (reference sequence). This CDR3 comprises 15 residues. The V gene end was trimmed by 4 bases and the J gene end by 6 bases; junction bases not matched to a gene: 4. Here the CDR3 reads CASSSGTSGSKTQYF. CDR3 DNA: TGTGCCAGCAGTTCCGGGACTAGCGGGAGCAAGACCCAGTACTTC.

V usage is TRBV11-3 and J usage is TRBJ2-1; 10 nucleotides agree with TRBD2. V lost 3 bases, J lost 9 bases, and 2 bases stayed unmatched. The CDR3 sequence is 13 residues long. Germline V gene sequence: CDR1 SGHNT, CDR2 YENEEA. DNA for the CDR3: TGTGCCAGCAGCTTCTTAGCGGGAGGTGAGCAGTTCTTC. As protein: CASSFLAGGEQFF.